The TCR beta chain under discussion was sequenced for a study of T cell responses to AZD1222 COVID-19 vaccine (dated by TCRdb to the early 2020s). Broadly, across the study: A total of about 230 trial participants underwent TCR sequencing, of whom approximately 210 received two doses of AZD1222 and roughly 25 received two doses of the MenACWY control vaccine. Trial participants were enrolled by age into 18-55, 56-69 and 70-plus year subgroups, with roughly 150, 30 and 60 TCR-sequenced participants respectively. Overall study results and their limits: The vaccine-associated CD4 TCRs covered the entire spike protein, and the dominant responses fell in regions 160-218 and 743-854. Reportedly, almost half of the unique spike-specific TCRs recognized epitopes lying outside the regions that are mutated in the B.1.351 and B.1.1.7 variants. After two AZD1222 doses, both the breadth and the depth of spike-specific TCRs were significantly higher than at day 0 and than in MenACWY recipients. The 56-69-year group was small, and its depth increase did not reach significance, likely because of low power. Conclusions about previously exposed vaccinees are limited because only five to seven AZD1222 recipients were SARS-CoV-2 seropositive at baseline. Because no day 14 peak-response samples were available, the repertoires could be characterized only after the peak T cell response. Participants were mostly white British, with more females than males. The authors suggested clonal diversity may have been underestimated.

The sample's time point label, decoded: baseline before first vaccination. The sample's treatment or condition label, decoded: meningococcal conjugate vaccine given as trial control. Samples from vaccinated people were obtained from the UK trials COV001 and COV002, which included a single-blind randomized controlled phase 2/3 trial of AZD1222 (ChAdOx1 nCoV-19) in healthy adults. For TCRbeta chain sequencing, PBMC samples were collected from trial participants at day 0 and at day 28 after the second dose. Turning to this clone: What this receptor recognizes is not known. Per-base quality was not reported, and no clone a single base away is much larger than it.

The CDR3 regions of human TCRbeta chains were analyzed by immunosequencing. Per the original workflow: Repertoire TCRs were checked for matches against a reference library of SARS-CoV-2-specific TCRs that had been generated using the MIRA antigen-specificity platform. Breadth was defined as the fraction of unique TCRs that were SARS-CoV-2-associated. Depth was defined as the fraction of total T cells that were SARS-CoV-2-associated. Using the MIRA data, each spike-specific TCR was assigned both to the spike region to which the TCR was reactive and to a CD4 or CD8 class. Log10-transformed breadth and depth values were compared by one-way ANOVA with Sidak's multiple comparisons tests. Held by TCRdb, this immuneACCESS table contains in-frame sequences only and omits some clones. Under half of the omission traces to an unresolved V gene where checked; the cause of the rest is unknown. That table supplies the V and J calls and clone size; D and trimming were determined from the DNA. This sample lists roughly 80,000 clones; 85% to 95% were detected once. About 4.9% of the sample rests with the top ten.

The sample in question was peripheral blood, obtained on day 0 of MenACWY control vaccination. The receptor comes from an adult in good health.

CDR3 sequence: CAISARGISGNTIYF. The bases are TGTGCCATCAGTGCTCGGGGCATCTCTGGAAACACCATATATTTT. The chain links TRBV10-3 with TRBJ1-3; perhaps TRBD1 is the D gene, with 5 bases matching. The V end loses 4 bases and the J end loses 0 bases, and a stretch of 10 bases separates them. As encoded in the germline V gene, CDR1 is ENHRY while CDR2 is SYGVKD. The CDR3 contains 15 residues, cysteine and phenylalanine counted. The read is trimmed to its CDR3 DNA, 45 bases read in frame from base 1.